This is a list of T cell receptor beta chains from one sample in a study of OX40 agonist ivuxolimab in advanced cancers. TCRdb keeps only in-frame clones here, not all; method: immunoSEQ multiplex PCR. Of some 86,000 clones in the sample, approximately 92% are singletons; the top ten hold roughly 7.4%. The sequencing used CD4+ or CD8+ T cells sorted from blood, collected in a trial of the OX40 agonist ivuxolimab. These receptors all come from an adult with an advanced solid tumor such as melanoma, head and neck, liver or kidney cancer. Both conserved end residues are part of each CDR3. Each record gives: CDR3 length, V gene, clone size, J gene, D gene, CDR3 protein, CDR3 DNA. A D gene is named only where the DNA matches it firmly. Rows may omit the clone size; those that give it use once, few, many or a size class.

14	TRBV6-1	-	TRBJ2-2	TRBD2	CASTGGEYTGELFF	TGTGCCAGCACGGGAGGGGAATACACCGGGGAGCTGTTTTTT
14	TRBV19	-	TRBJ2-7	-	CASSFGGNSYEQYF	TGTGCCAGTAGTTTTGGGGGGAACTCCTACGAGCAGTACTTC
16	TRBV4-1	-	TRBJ2-1	-	CASSQAGQSRDNEQFF	TGCGCCAGCAGCCAAGCAGGACAGTCCCGGGACAATGAGCAGTTCTTC
14	TRBV7-8	-	TRBJ1-1	-	CASSLGQGRTEAFF	TGTGCCAGCAGCCTGGGGCAGGGTAGAACTGAAGCTTTCTTT
16	TRBV29-1	once	TRBJ2-1	TRBD2	CSVPAAGTSGTSEQFF	TGCAGCGTCCCAGCGGCCGGGACTAGCGGGACAAGTGAGCAGTTCTTC
16	TRBV18	-	TRBJ1-3	-	CASSPLRTSSGNTIYF	TGTGCCAGCTCACCGCTCAGGACAAGCTCTGGAAACACCATATATTTT
17	TRBV6-1	-	TRBJ1-2	-	CASSALLGTSTNYGYTF	TGTGCCAGCAGTGCCCTCCTAGGGACAAGCACTAACTATGGCTACACCTTC
13	TRBV7-3	-	TRBJ2-3	-	CASSLMGVDTQYF	TGTGCCAGCAGCTTAATGGGAGTAGATACGCAGTATTTT
18	TRBV7-2	-	TRBJ1-5	-	CASSLARTGTISNQPQHF	TGTGCCAGCAGCTTAGCTCGCACCGGGACAATTAGCAATCAGCCCCAGCATTTT
15	TRBV10-2	-	TRBJ1-5	-	CASSESGGDYQPQHF	TGCGCCAGCAGTGAGTCAGGAGGGGACTACCAGCCCCAGCATTTT
12	TRBV28	once	TRBJ2-7	-	CASREGNGEQYF	TGTGCCAGCAGGGAAGGGAACGGGGAGCAGTACTTC
16	TRBV9	-	TRBJ1-1	-	CASSATGLTMGTEAFF	TGTGCCAGCAGCGCAACGGGCCTCACTATGGGCACTGAAGCTTTCTTT
16	TRBV19	once	TRBJ2-1	TRBD2	CASSIWRTSGYNEQFF	TGTGCCAGTAGTATTTGGAGGACTAGCGGTTACAATGAGCAGTTCTTC
15	TRBV5-1	-	TRBJ1-1	-	CASSLAGDRTHEAFF	TGCGCCAGCAGCTTGGCCGGGGATAGGACCCATGAAGCTTTCTTT
15	TRBV29-1	few	TRBJ1-2	TRBD1	CSVFFVGQGAIGYTF	TGCAGCGTTTTTTTTGTCGGACAGGGGGCAATCGGCTACACCTTC
11	TRBV6-1	-	TRBJ2-7	-	CASRGSYEQYF	TGTGCCAGTAGGGGTTCCTACGAGCAGTACTTC
14	TRBV7-9	-	TRBJ1-1	TRBD1	CASSTQGAYTEAFF	TGTGCCAGCAGCACCCAGGGGGCGTACACTGAAGCTTTCTTT
13	TRBV7-9	-	TRBJ2-5	TRBD2	CASSRGVQETQYF	TGTGCCAGCAGTCGGGGGGTCCAAGAGACCCAGTACTTC
14	TRBV6-6	-	TRBJ2-7	-	CASTGTPSSYEQYF	TGTGCCAGCACCGGGACACCGAGCTCCTACGAGCAGTACTTC
12	TRBV7-6	-	TRBJ2-7	-	CASSVGGYEQYF	TGTGCCAGCAGCGTAGGAGGGTACGAGCAGTACTTC